The 31 T cell receptor beta chains below were found in one sample sequenced in a study of T cell changes during pregnancy in multiple sclerosis. Clones were sequenced by immunoSEQ multiplex PCR, and TCRdb holds only the in-frame ones, with some missing. Of approximately 85,000 clones in the sample, 80% to 95% were seen once. Source: peripheral blood, taken in the first trimester of pregnancy. The source of these receptors is a female donor with multiple sclerosis, enrolled in a pregnancy study.

The chain employs TRBV2 and TRBJ1-5; maybe TRBD1 (6 bases). The germline CDR1 and CDR2 sequences are SNHLY and FYNNEI. There are 14 residues in the CDR3. V lost 3 bases, J lost 4 bases, and 10 bases lay in between. The CDR3 coding sequence is TGTGCCAGCAGTGACAGGGGTGGTAATCAGCCCCAGCATTTT. Residues: CASSDRGGNQPQHF.

The rearrangement uses TRBV28 and TRBJ1-2, with a weak D call TRBD1 (5 bases). Germline values: CDR1 MDHEN, CDR2 SYDVKM. This CDR3 contains 15 residues. Trimming shortened V by 3 bases and J by 3 bases, and 14 bases separated the two germline ends. DNA for the CDR3: TGTGCCAGCAGTTTGGGGGGTGGGACTTACTATGGCTACACCTTC. Residues: CASSLGGGTYYGYTF.

The genes are TRBV5-8 and TRBJ2-3; no definite D call. V was clipped by 0 bases and J by 7 bases, with 9 bases between them. Germline loops: CDR1 SGHTS, CDR2 YDEGEE. The CDR3 has 13 residues. The CDR3: CASSLEREYTQYF. CDR3 coding DNA: TGTGCCAGCAGCTTGGAAAGAGAGTATACGCAGTATTTT.

The chain couples TRBV7-8 to TRBJ1-2; no reliable D call. V was trimmed by 5 bases and J by 2 bases, leaving 18 bases between them. The CDR3 has 16 amino acids. Germline-derived CDR1 and CDR2 are SGHVS and FQNEAQ. In nucleotides, the CDR3 is TGTGCCAGCAGCCCACTGGGCGGAGGGTCCAACTATGGCTACACCTTC. This codes for CASSPLGGGSNYGYTF.

The CDR3 is CASSVAPDTGNTIYF. The CDR3 DNA reads TGTGCCAGCAGCGTAGCCCCGGACACTGGAAACACCATATATTTT. The chain uses TRBV9 and TRBJ1-3, with D perhaps TRBD1 (5 bases). Germline V gene sequence: CDR1 SGDLS, CDR2 YYNGEE. The CDR3 consists of 15 residues. V was clipped by 0 bases and J by 2 bases, with 9 bases between them.

The genes are TRBV11-3 and TRBJ1-1, with D unclear. Trimming took 8 bases from V and 4 from J, leaving 14 bases between them. The CDR3 length is 13 residues. Per germline, CDR1 SGHNT and CDR2 YENEEA. As DNA, the CDR3 is TGTGCCAGCTCATTAGCGCTGGGCACTGAAGCTTTCTTT. It codes for CASSLALGTEAFF. The whole variable domain, filled in from reference TRBV11-3 and TRBJ1-1, reads EAGVVQSPRYKIIEKKQPVAFWCNPISGHNTLYWYLQNLGQGPELLIRYENEEAVDDSQLPKDRFSAERLKGVDSTLKIQPAELGDSAVYLCASSLALGTEAFFGQGTRLTVV.

V usage is TRBV6-1 and J usage is TRBJ2-7, with D perhaps TRBD2 (5 bases). The CDR3 has 12 amino acids. The germline V gene encodes CDR1 MNHNS and CDR2 SASEGT. With 6 bases removed from V and 5 bases from J, the gap between germline ends came to 11 bases. This CDR3 reads CASSPGLHEQYF. The CDR3 DNA follows: TGTGCCAGCAGCCCAGGACTTCACGAGCAGTACTTC.

The J gene is TRBJ2-7, the V gene TRBV7-8, with 7 bases aligning to TRBD1. The V and J ends lost 2 bases and 1 base, in that order; junction bases with no gene match: 2. The CDR3 is 14 amino acids. The germline gives CDR1 SGHVS, CDR2 FQNEAQ. CDR3 sequence reads: CASSLSQGSYEQYF. CDR3 sequence (DNA): TGTGCCAGCAGCTTATCACAGGGGTCCTACGAGCAGTACTTC.

The chain is built from TRBV5-1 and TRBJ2-3; D is undetermined. Trimming took off 1 base at V and 1 base at J, with 10 bases between the two ends. CDR3 length equals 15 residues. Germline V gives CDR1 SGHRS, CDR2 YFSETQ. This CDR3 is CASSLFSRGTDTQYF. DNA for the CDR3: TGCGCCAGCAGCTTGTTCTCTCGCGGCACAGATACGCAGTATTTT.

This chain joins TRBV6-1 and TRBJ2-3; no clear D gene. The ends were cut back, 2 bases at V and 6 bases at J, with 6 bases in the middle. The CDR3 is 12 residues long. Germline-derived CDR1 and CDR2 are MNHNS and SASEGT. CDR3 residues: CASSEFRDTQYF. The CDR3 region has the DNA TGTGCCAGCAGTGAATTCAGGGATACGCAGTATTTT.

The chain joins TRBV28 to TRBJ1-1; 8 nucleotides line up with TRBD1. Germline V gene lookup returns CDR1 MDHEN and CDR2 SYDVKM. The junction had 16 bases not matched to a gene; V was cut back by 8 bases and J by 8 bases. The CDR3 contains 15 residues. The CDR3 bases are TGTGCCAGCTTCCCAGGGGGCGAGTCAGTTCTAGAAGCTTTCTTT. Translation gives CASFPGGESVLEAFF. Combining the CDR3 with reference TRBV28 and TRBJ1-1 gives the whole variable domain DVKVTQSSRYLVKRTGEKVFLECVQDMDHENMFWYRQDPGLGLRLIYFSYDVKMKEKGDIPEGYSVSREKKERFSLILESASTNQTSMYLCASFPGGESVLEAFFGQGTRLTVV.

CDR3 sequence: CASLNRVMENQPQHF. In DNA, the CDR3 is TGTGCCAGCTTAAACAGGGTGATGGAAAATCAGCCCCAGCATTTT. This chain uses TRBV6-1 with TRBJ1-5, with TRBD1 as a possible D gene (6 bases). The CDR3 consists of 15 residues. V lost 8 bases to trimming and J lost 4 bases, with 18 bases between them. The germline V gene has CDR1 MNHNS and CDR2 SASEGT.

The chain joins TRBV27 to TRBJ2-7; no firm D call. The germline V gene encodes CDR1 MNHEY and CDR2 SMNVEV (reference sequence). The V and J ends lost 3 bases and 3 bases respectively, with 9 bases between them. The CDR3 length is 13 residues. CDR3 sequence: CASSFPPYYEQYF. CDR3 coding DNA: TGTGCCAGCAGTTTCCCTCCCTACTACGAGCAGTACTTC.

Only one count was recorded for this clone. The chain employs TRBV5-4 and TRBJ2-5; the D is unclear. Germline CDR1 is SGHNT and CDR2 is YYREEE (reference sequence). V dropped 5 bases and J dropped 3 bases, with 11 bases sitting between them. CDR3 size: 13 residues. The CDR3 nucleotides read TGTGCCAGCAGGTTAGCTAAAGAAGAGACCCAGTACTTC. It codes for CASRLAKEETQYF.

The chain joins TRBV7-3 to TRBJ1-6; D may be TRBD1 (6 bases). The CDR3 is 15 residues long. Germline loops: CDR1 SGHTA, CDR2 FQGTGA. V was shortened by 0 bases and J by 7 bases, with 10 bases between the two germline ends. The CDR3 DNA reads as TGTGCCAGCAGCTTAACGGCAGGGGAAAATTCACCCCTCCACTTT. Protein: CASSLTAGENSPLHF.

The chain recombines TRBV7-6 with TRBJ1-3; D gene unclear. V gave up 1 base and J gave up 0 bases, with 7 bases separating them. Germline CDR1 and CDR2: SGHVS and FNYEAQ. This CDR3 is built from 15 residues. DNA of the CDR3: TGTGCCAGCAGCTTAGACACCGCCTCTGGAAACACCATATATTTT. This encodes CASSLDTASGNTIYF.

The CDR3: CASSLTGQDYTGELFF. The CDR3 DNA reads as TGTGCCAGCAGCTTAACAGGCCAGGATTACACCGGGGAGCTGTTTTTT. V usage is TRBV7-3 and J usage is TRBJ2-2; D unclear. CDR1 and CDR2 from the germline V gene are SGHTA and FQGTGA. V lost 0 bases and J lost 3, with 11 bases in between. This CDR3 is 16 amino acids long.

The V and J genes are TRBV5-6 and TRBJ1-5; TRBD1 matches 7 bases. The junction had 8 bases not matched to a gene; V was cut back by 0 bases and J by 8 bases. CDR3 length: 15 amino acids. Germline values: CDR1 SGHDT, CDR2 YYEEEE. The CDR3 nucleotides are TGTGCCAGCAGCTTGGGAAGGACAGGCGGTAAGCCCCAGCATTTT. Translation: CASSLGRTGGKPQHF.

This chain connects TRBV6-4 to TRBJ2-7, with TRBD1 matching 10 bases. In germline, CDR1 is MRHNA, CDR2 SNTAGT. The CDR3 loop spans 14 amino acids. The J segment lost 6 bases and the V segment lost 2 bases, leaving 4 bases of the junction unmatched. CDR3 coding DNA: TGTGCCAGCAGTGACGGGACAGGGGCGAGCGAGCAGTACTTC. This encodes CASSDGTGASEQYF.

The chain links TRBV5-5 to TRBJ1-4; TRBD1 matches at 8 bases. CDR1 is SGHKS, CDR2 YYEKEE, per germline (reference sequence). V lost 4 bases, J lost 4 bases, and 9 bases stayed unmatched. The CDR3 totals 16 residues. The CDR3: CASSLGDRHFNEKLFF. CDR3 bases: TGTGCCAGCAGCCTGGGGGACAGGCACTTTAATGAAAAACTGTTTTTT. Full variable domain (outside the CDR3, taken from reference TRBV5-5 and TRBJ1-4): DAGVTQSPTHLIKTRGQQVTLRCSPISGHKSVSWYQQVLGQGPQFIFQYYEKEERGRGNFPDRFSARQFPNYSSELNVNALLLGDSALYLCASSLGDRHFNEKLFFGSGTQLSVL.

The V gene is TRBV6-5, the J gene TRBJ1-1; 8 bases align to TRBD1. V was clipped by 2 bases and J by 3 bases; unmatched bases: 2. Germline CDR1 is MNHEY and CDR2 is SVGAGI. CDR3 size: 14 residues. The CDR3 DNA reads TGTGCCAGCAGTTACCGACAGGGGTACACTGAAGCTTTCTTT. Amino acids: CASSYRQGYTEAFF.

V gene TRBV11-2 combines with J gene TRBJ2-1; TRBD1 aligns across 8 bases. CDR1 and CDR2 from the germline V gene are SGHAT and FQNNGV. V lost 3 bases to trimming and J lost 5 bases; unmatched junction nucleotides: 6. This CDR3 has 15 residues. The CDR3 DNA reads as TGTGCCAGCAGCTTTCGCGACAGGGGCCACAATGAGCAGTTCTTC. Amino acids: CASSFRDRGHNEQFF.

J is TRBJ2-3 and V is TRBV11-2; D may be TRBD2 (5 bases). The CDR3 is made up of 15 amino acids. Per germline, CDR1 SGHAT and CDR2 FQNNGV. The V end was cut by 2 bases, the J end by 6 bases, with 15 bases between. The CDR3 region is CASSLNPLAGDTQYF. CDR3 in DNA: TGTGCCAGCAGCTTAAACCCCCTAGCTGGTGATACGCAGTATTTT.

The rearrangement uses TRBV6-6 and TRBJ2-1, with D possibly being TRBD2 (5 bases). Germline lookup yields CDR1 MNHNY and CDR2 SVGAGI (reference sequence). V lost 3 bases, J lost 8 bases, and 17 bases lay in between. The CDR3 is made up of 15 amino acids. The CDR3 DNA reads as TGTGCCAGCAGTTATTCGTCCGGGATAGCCGATGAGCAGTTCTTC. Translating it yields CASSYSSGIADEQFF.

In nucleotides, the CDR3 is TGTGCCAGCAGTGAGGCCCCCTCCCAGGGGCCCTACTACGAGCAGTACTTC. It encodes CASSEAPSQGPYYEQYF. This chain joins TRBV25-1 and TRBJ2-7, with D maybe TRBD1 (6 bases). Looked up from germline, CDR1 is MGHDK and CDR2 is SYGVNS. There are 17 residues in the CDR3. V dropped 3 bases and J dropped 3 bases, with 21 bases sitting between them.

The V and J genes are TRBV29-1 and TRBJ2-4; 8 nucleotides agree with TRBD1. Germline values: CDR1 SQVTM, CDR2 ANQGSEA. V shed 2 bases and J 8 bases; nucleotides not matched to a gene: 11. CDR3 length: 15 residues. The CDR3 DNA reads as TGCAGCGTTGAATATCGTTGGCAGGGGGCTGACATTCAGTACTTC. This gives the protein CSVEYRWQGADIQYF.

This rearrangement joins TRBV7-2 to TRBJ2-1; D is uncertain. The CDR3 spans 13 residues. The V gene lost 5 bases and the J gene lost 13 bases, with 18 bases spanning the gap. Germline V lookup: CDR1 SGHTA, CDR2 FQGNSA. This CDR3 is CASSPPPTPLQFF. The DNA for the CDR3 is TGTGCCAGCAGCCCCCCACCTACTCCATTACAGTTCTTC.

A remark on this clone: The same CDR3 can be traced to other DNA sequences in this sample. The V and J genes are TRBV7-9 and TRBJ2-7; 8 bases are a match to TRBD1. The V gene's germline CDR1 is SEHNR and CDR2 FQNEAQ (reference sequence). This CDR3 is built from 15 residues. V lost 2 bases and J lost 3; bases outside the gene matches: 6. CDR3 sequence reads: CASSLSAGGGYEQYF. CDR3 bases: TGTGCCAGCAGCTTAAGTGCAGGGGGCGGCTACGAGCAGTACTTC.

The chain carries TRBV19 and TRBJ1-4; D is ambiguous. The CDR3 has 16 amino acids. Germline CDR1 LNHDA, CDR2 SQIVND (reference sequence). Trimming took 7 bases from V and 0 from J, leaving 15 bases between them. The CDR3 sequence: CASTQPGGATNEKLFF. DNA of the CDR3: TGTGCCAGTACCCAGCCGGGAGGAGCAACTAATGAAAAACTGTTTTTT.

V gene TRBV10-3 combines with J gene TRBJ2-1; D ambiguous. Germline-derived CDR1 and CDR2 are ENHRY and SYGVKD. This CDR3 is built from 12 residues. Deletions cut 8 bases from V and 4 bases from J, with 9 bases between. CDR3 coding DNA: TGTGCCATCGGCGGAGAGTACAATGAGCAGTTCTTC. It is translated as CAIGGEYNEQFF.

This chain connects TRBV25-1 to TRBJ2-1; 10 bases align to TRBD2. The CDR3 has 16 amino acids. Germline lookup yields CDR1 MGHDK and CDR2 SYGVNS. Trimming at V came to 6 bases and at J to 8 bases, leaving 13 bases not matched to a gene. The CDR3 bases are TGTGCCAGCAGGACGAGCGGGGGGGGAGCGATTGATGAGCAGTTCTTC. It codes for CASRTSGGGAIDEQFF.